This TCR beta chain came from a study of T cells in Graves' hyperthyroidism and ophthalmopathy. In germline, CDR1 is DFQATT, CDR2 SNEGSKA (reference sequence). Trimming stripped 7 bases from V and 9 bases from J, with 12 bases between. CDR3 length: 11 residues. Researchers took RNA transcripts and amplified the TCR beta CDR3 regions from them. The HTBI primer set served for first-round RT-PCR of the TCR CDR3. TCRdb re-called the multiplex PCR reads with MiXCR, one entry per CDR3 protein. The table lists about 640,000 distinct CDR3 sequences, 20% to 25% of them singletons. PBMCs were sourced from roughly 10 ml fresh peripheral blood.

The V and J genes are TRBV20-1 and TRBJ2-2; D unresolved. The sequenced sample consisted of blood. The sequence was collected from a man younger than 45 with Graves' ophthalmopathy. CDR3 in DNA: TGCAGTGTCAGAGAAGGCAGGGAGCTGTTTTTT. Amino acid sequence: CSVREGRELFF.